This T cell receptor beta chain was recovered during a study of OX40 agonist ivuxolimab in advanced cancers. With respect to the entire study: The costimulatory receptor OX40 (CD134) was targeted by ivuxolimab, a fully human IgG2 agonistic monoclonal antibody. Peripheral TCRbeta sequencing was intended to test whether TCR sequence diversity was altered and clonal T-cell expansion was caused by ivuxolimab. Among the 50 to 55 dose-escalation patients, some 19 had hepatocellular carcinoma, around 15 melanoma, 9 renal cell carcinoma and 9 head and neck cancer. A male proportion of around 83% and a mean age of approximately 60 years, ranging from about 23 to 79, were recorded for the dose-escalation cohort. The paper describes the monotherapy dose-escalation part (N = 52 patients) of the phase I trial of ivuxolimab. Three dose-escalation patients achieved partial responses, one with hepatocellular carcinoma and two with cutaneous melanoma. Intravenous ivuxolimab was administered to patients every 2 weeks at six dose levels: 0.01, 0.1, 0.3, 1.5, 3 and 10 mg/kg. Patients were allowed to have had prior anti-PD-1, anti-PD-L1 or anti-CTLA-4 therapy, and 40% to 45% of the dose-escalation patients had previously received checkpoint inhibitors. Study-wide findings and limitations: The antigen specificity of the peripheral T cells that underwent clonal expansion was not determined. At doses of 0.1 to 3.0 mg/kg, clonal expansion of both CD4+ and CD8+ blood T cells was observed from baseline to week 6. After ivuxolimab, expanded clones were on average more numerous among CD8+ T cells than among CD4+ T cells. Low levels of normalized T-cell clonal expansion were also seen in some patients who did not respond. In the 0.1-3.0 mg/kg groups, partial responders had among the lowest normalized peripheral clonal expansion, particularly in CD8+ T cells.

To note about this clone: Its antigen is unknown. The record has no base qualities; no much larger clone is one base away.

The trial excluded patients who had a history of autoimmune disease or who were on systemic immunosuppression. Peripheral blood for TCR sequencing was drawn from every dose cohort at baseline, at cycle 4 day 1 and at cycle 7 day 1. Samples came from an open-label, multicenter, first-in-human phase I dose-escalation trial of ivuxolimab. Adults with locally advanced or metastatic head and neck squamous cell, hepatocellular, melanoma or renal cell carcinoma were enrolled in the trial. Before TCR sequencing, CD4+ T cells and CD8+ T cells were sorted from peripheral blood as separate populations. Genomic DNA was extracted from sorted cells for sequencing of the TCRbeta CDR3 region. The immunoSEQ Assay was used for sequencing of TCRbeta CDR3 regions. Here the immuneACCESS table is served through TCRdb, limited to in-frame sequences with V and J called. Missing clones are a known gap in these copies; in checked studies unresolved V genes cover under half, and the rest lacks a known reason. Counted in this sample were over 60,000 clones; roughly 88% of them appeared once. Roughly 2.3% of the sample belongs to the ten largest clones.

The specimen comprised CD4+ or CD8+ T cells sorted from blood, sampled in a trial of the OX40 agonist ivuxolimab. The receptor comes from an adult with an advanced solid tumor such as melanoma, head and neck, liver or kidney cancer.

For the CDR3, the sequence is CASARGTGVGLADTQYF. At the DNA level, the sequence is TGTGCTAGTGCCAGAGGGACAGGGGTCGGGCTAGCAGATACGCAGTATTTT. The chain was built from TRBV12-5 and TRBJ2-3; the central 10 bases match TRBD1. The CDR3 numbers 17 residues from cysteine through phenylalanine. The sequence is cut down to CDR3 DNA, 51 bases in frame from base 1. Taken from the germline V gene, the CDR1 and CDR2 loops are LGHNT and FRNRAP. V loses 7 bases at its end and J loses 4 bases; junction bases beyond the gene matches: 14.